A selection of T cell receptor beta chains follows, all from one sample in a study of blood T cell repertoires in COVID-19. Clones were read by immunoSEQ multiplex PCR, and TCRdb kept only the in-frame ones, dropping some. Altogether approximately 210,000 clones are present, around 83% being singletons, with the ten largest covering 2.9%. The sequenced material came from peripheral blood. The receptor set was obtained from a man aged 50 to 60 with active or convalescent COVID-19. Both conserved end residues are part of each CDR3. The D gene is left open where the match is weak. Clone size appears in some rows only: once, few, many, or a class for an expanded clone.

>TRBV30|.|TRBJ1-4|.
TGTGCCTGGAGTCTACCGGTCGGGACAATAGGAAAACTGTTTTTT
CAWSLPVGTIGKLFF
>TRBV5-5|.|TRBJ1-1|.
TGTGCCAGCAGCCCCGGGGGGGGAGAAGCTTTCTTT
CASSPGGGEAFF
>TRBV7-2|.|TRBJ2-1|TRBD2
TGTGCCAGCAGCTTAACCGGGGGGGCGAATAATGAGCAGTTCTTC
CASSLTGGANNEQFF
>TRBV4-2|.|TRBJ2-1|.
TGTGCCAGCAGCCAAGCTAGAAGAGAGCAGTTCTTC
CASSQARREQFF
>TRBV19|.|TRBJ2-7|TRBD1
TGTGCCAGTAGTATGTTAGGGACAGGGCGCTCCTACGAGCAGTACTTC
CASSMLGTGRSYEQYF
>TRBV2|.|TRBJ1-1|.
TGTGCCAGCAGTACCCATAGTTCTAACACTGAAGCTTTCTTT
CASSTHSSNTEAFF
>TRBV7-9|.|TRBJ1-1|.
TGTGCCAGCAGCTTACACGGGACACCTACTGAAGCTTTCTTT
CASSLHGTPTEAFF
>TRBV30|.|TRBJ1-1|TRBD1
TGTGCCTGGAGTTCCACTACAGGGGTGGCTGAAGCTTTCTTT
CAWSSTTGVAEAFF
>TRBV11-1|.|TRBJ1-1|TRBD1
TGTGCCAGCAGCGGTAGGACAGGGGGCGCGACTGAAGCTTTCTTT
CASSGRTGGATEAFF
>TRBV5-6|once|TRBJ2-7|.
TGTGCCAGCAGCTTGGATCGGCTAGGTGGATCCTACGAGCAGTACTTC
CASSLDRLGGSYEQYF
>TRBV5-1|few|TRBJ2-5|.
TGCGCCAGCAGCTACACTAGACAAGAGACCCAGTACTTC
CASSYTRQETQYF
>TRBV2|few|TRBJ1-3|.
TGTGCCAGCAGTGATTCAGCGCTGGCAGGAAACACCATATATTTT
CASSDSALAGNTIYF
>TRBV10-2|.|TRBJ1-1|.
TGCGCCAGCAGTGGGCGCCCAGGGGACACTGAAGCTTTCTTT
CASSGRPGDTEAFF
>TRBV28|.|TRBJ1-2|.
TGTGCCAGCAGTTTGGCGGGCGCTAATGGCTACACCTTC
CASSLAGANGYTF
>TRBV6-5|.|TRBJ2-1|.
TGTGCCACGTACCTGCGGGACGCGATCTACAATGAGCAGTTCTTC
CATYLRDAIYNEQFF
>TRBV24-1|.|TRBJ2-1|TRBD2
TGTGCCACCAGTCAGCCCGGGGGGTCCTACAATGAGCAGTTCTTC
CATSQPGGSYNEQFF
>TRBV30|.|TRBJ2-7|.
TGTGCCGGGGGTCTTGTAAACGAGCAGTACTTC
CAGGLVNEQYF
>TRBV7-6|.|TRBJ1-1|.
TGTGCCAGCAGCTTAAACTCCGCTGAAGCTTTCTTT
CASSLNSAEAFF
>TRBV6-6|.|TRBJ2-2|.
TGTGCCAGCAGCACCACGGACAGAAACACCGGGGAGCTGTTTTTT
CASSTTDRNTGELFF
>TRBV27|.|TRBJ1-6|.
TGTGCCAGCAGTTTACGGACAAGATCGGATTCACCCCTCCACTTT
CASSLRTRSDSPLHF
>TRBV28|.|TRBJ1-1|TRBD1
TGTGCCAGCAGTTTCGACAGGGAAAACACTGAAGCTTTCTTT
CASSFDRENTEAFF
>TRBV28|.|TRBJ1-5|.
TGTGCCAGCAGTTTAAGGGGAGGGGAAGGACAGCCCCAGCATTTT
CASSLRGGEGQPQHF
>TRBV7-2|.|TRBJ1-2|.
TGTGCCAGCAGCTCGGGAGCGCGCGGCTACACCTTC
CASSSGARGYTF
>TRBV4-1|.|TRBJ2-7|TRBD1
TGCGCCAGCAGCCAGAGGGGACAGGGATCCAGCTCCTACGAGCAGTACTTC
CASSQRGQGSSSYEQYF
>TRBV7-3|.|TRBJ2-1|TRBD2
TGTGCCAGCAGCTTAACTAGCGGGAGAGAGATTGAGCAGTTCTTC
CASSLTSGREIEQFF
>TRBV5-1|.|TRBJ2-7|.
TGCGCCAGCAGCTTGGCCTTAGAGCGGAACTACGAGCAGTACTTC
CASSLALERNYEQYF
>TRBV21-1|.|TRBJ1-1|.
TGTGCCAGCAGCAATGCTTTGAGGGGGCGAGGAATTGAAGCTTTCTTT
CASSNALRGRGIEAFF
>TRBV4-1|.|TRBJ2-4|TRBD2
TGCGCCAGCAGCCAAGGGGAGGGTGGAAACATTCAGTACTTC
CASSQGEGGNIQYF
>TRBV6-5|.|TRBJ1-2|.
TGTGCCAGCAGTTACTCGCGAAGGGGGACTGGCTACACCTTC
CASSYSRRGTGYTF
>TRBV27|.|TRBJ2-5|TRBD2
TGTGCCAGCAGTTTCGGGGGGAGCCAAGAGACCCAGTACTTC
CASSFGGSQETQYF
>TRBV9|.|TRBJ1-1|.
TGTGCCAGCAGCGTAGATCCACAGTTGAACACTGAAGCTTTCTTT
CASSVDPQLNTEAFF
>TRBV5-4|.|TRBJ2-5|TRBD2
TGTGCCAGCAGCACACTAGCGGGGGGGCAAGAGACCCAGTACTTC
CASSTLAGGQETQYF
>TRBV10-3|.|TRBJ1-1|TRBD1
TGTGCCATCAGTGCCACCGACAGGGTGAACACTGAAGCTTTCTTT
CAISATDRVNTEAFF
>TRBV20-1|once|TRBJ2-3|TRBD2
TGCAGTGCTAGTCCCAGGACTAGCGGCACAGATACGCAGTATTTT
CSASPRTSGTDTQYF
>TRBV2|.|TRBJ2-3|.
TGTGCCAGCCGCCGAGGAACACCCAGCACAGATACGCAGTATTTT
CASRRGTPSTDTQYF
>TRBV30|.|TRBJ1-1|.
TGTGCCTGGAGTAAGAGGGTAATGAACACTGAAGCTTTCTTT
CAWSKRVMNTEAFF
>TRBV19|.|TRBJ2-1|TRBD2
TGTGCCAGTAGTATAGGTTATTGGCGGGAGGTACACAATGAGCAGTTCTTC
CASSIGYWREVHNEQFF
>TRBV5-1|few|TRBJ2-1|.
TGCGCCAGCAGCTTGGAGGGGAATGGGGATGAGCAGTTCTTC
CASSLEGNGDEQFF
>TRBV28|.|TRBJ2-3|.
TGTGCCAGCAGTTCCAGCGGGCCTAGCACAGATACGCAGTATTTT
CASSSSGPSTDTQYF
>TRBV3-1/TRBV3-2|.|TRBJ2-1|TRBD2
TGTGCCAGCAGCCAAGATACTAGCGGGGCCTCCTACAATGAGCAGTTCTTC
CASSQDTSGASYNEQFF
>TRBV11-2|.|TRBJ2-3|TRBD1
TGTGCCAGCAGCTTAGTAAAGGGGGCGCGGTCCACAGATACGCAGTATTTT
CASSLVKGARSTDTQYF
>TRBV19|.|TRBJ2-2|.
TGTGCCAGTAGTCCGACACATACCGGGGAGCTGTTTTTT
CASSPTHTGELFF
>TRBV28|.|TRBJ1-1|TRBD1
TGTGCCAGCAGTCGAACAGGGGGCTTAATGGGCACTGAAGCTTTCTTT
CASSRTGGLMGTEAFF
>TRBV9|.|TRBJ1-1|.
TGTGCCAGCAGCGTAGCAGGAACAGAGAGATTGAACACTGAAGCTTTCTTT
CASSVAGTERLNTEAFF
>TRBV28|.|TRBJ2-6|TRBD1
TGTGCCAGCAGTCCACGGACAGGGACCGGGGCCAACGTCCTGACTTTC
CASSPRTGTGANVLTF
>TRBV27|.|TRBJ2-1|TRBD2
TGTGCCAGCAGTCAGGGACTAGCGGGGGGTTTGGGAGATGAGCAGTTCTTC
CASSQGLAGGLGDEQFF
>TRBV20-1|.|TRBJ2-7|TRBD2
TGCAGTGCTAGTTTTCCTAGCGGGAGTGGGGCTAGGGAGCAGTACTTC
CSASFPSGSGAREQYF
>TRBV2|.|TRBJ2-2|.
TGTGCCAGCAGTGAGTTTACGAACACCGGGGAGCTGTTTTTT
CASSEFTNTGELFF
>TRBV10-3|few|TRBJ1-1|.
TGTGCCATCAGTGGGACAGAGAACACTGAAGCTTTCTTT
CAISGTENTEAFF
>TRBV9|once|TRBJ1-6|TRBD1
TGTGCCAGCAGCCCCCGGGACAGCCTTGTTTCACCCCTCCACTTT
CASSPRDSLVSPLHF
>TRBV19|.|TRBJ1-5|TRBD1
TGTGCCAGTAGTATCCCACGGGACAGGGCCCTACAGCCCCAGCATTTT
CASSIPRDRALQPQHF
>TRBV5-1|.|TRBJ2-6|.
TGCGCCAGCAGGGCATCTGGGGCCAACGTCCTGACTTTC
CASRASGANVLTF
>TRBV5-1|.|TRBJ2-3|TRBD1
TGCGCCAGCAGCTTGAGGGGGACAGGGGACCCAGATACGCAGTATTTT
CASSLRGTGDPDTQYF
>TRBV28|.|TRBJ2-3|.
TGTGCCAGCAGAAGCCAGGGGACGGGTACAGATACGCAGTATTTT
CASRSQGTGTDTQYF
>TRBV28|.|TRBJ2-1|TRBD1
TGTGCCAGCAGTTCGTATCGGGCCAAGGGGGCCTCCTACAATGAGCAGTTCTTC
CASSSYRAKGASYNEQFF